Presented here are 27 T cell receptor beta chains from one specimen sequenced in a study of early T cells in non-severe SARS-CoV-2 infection. TCRdb redid the calling of the 5' RACE reads with MiXCR, one entry per CDR3 protein. The sample records roughly 45,000 distinct CDR3 sequences, around 10% being singletons. Sequencing input: whole blood. These TCRs come from an adult who was a healthcare worker with PCR-confirmed SARS-CoV-2 infection or an uninfected control (not recorded which).

This clonotype was counted many times. This rearrangement joins TRBV27 to TRBJ2-7; 9 nucleotides match TRBD2. The CDR3 is 14 amino acids. Trimming cost V 6 bases and J 7 bases; bases outside gene matches: 10. CDR1 MNHEY and CDR2 SMNVEV come from the germline V gene (reference sequence). The CDR3 spells CASSRTREGREQYF. CDR3 sequence (DNA): TGTGCCAGCAGCCGGACGCGGGAGGGCCGGGAGCAGTACTTC.

The chain recombines TRBV3-1 with TRBJ2-7, with D possibly called TRBD1 or TRBD2 (5 bases each). The CDR3 is made up of 15 amino acids. V lost 0 bases to trimming and J lost 6 bases, with 15 bases between them. The germline V gene encodes CDR1 LGHDT and CDR2 YNNKEL (reference sequence). The CDR3 region has the DNA TGTGCCAGCAGCCAAGAACGGCCCGGGACGGTCGAGCAGTACTTC. This translates into CASSQERPGTVEQYF.

This chain joins TRBV9 and TRBJ2-7; TRBD1 aligns across 9 bases. This CDR3 is 14 amino acids long. Germline CDR1 is SGDLS and CDR2 is YYNGEE. Trimming cost V 6 bases and J 1 base; bases outside gene matches: 5. Written as DNA, the CDR3 is TGTGCCAGCACCCGGGGGACAGGGTCCTACGAGCAGTACTTC. Protein sequence: CASTRGTGSYEQYF. The full variable domain, its missing parts supplied by reference TRBV9 and TRBJ2-7, is DSGVTQTPKHLITATGQRVTLRCSPRSGDLSVYWYQQSLDQGLQFLIQYYNGEERAKGNILERFSAQQFPDLHSELNLSSLELGDSALYFCASTRGTGSYEQYFGPGTRLTVT.

This clonotype was recorded a few times. The J gene is TRBJ2-3, the V gene TRBV2, with 7 bases that match TRBD2. This CDR3 comprises 17 residues. The J segment lost 6 bases and the V segment lost 4 bases, leaving 16 bases of the junction unmatched. The germline V gene encodes CDR1 SNHLY and CDR2 FYNNEI. CDR3 DNA: TGTGCCAGCAGTGGGGGGAGGGGATTATCCAGTTCCGATACGCAGTATTTT. Amino acid sequence: CASSGGRGLSSSDTQYF. The full variable domain, with the rest looked up from reference TRBV2 and TRBJ2-3, is EPEVTQTPSHQVTQMGQEVILRCVPISNHLYFYWYRQILGQKVEFLVSFYNNEISEKSEIFDDQFSVERPDGSNFTLKIRSTKLEDSAMYFCASSGGRGLSSSDTQYFGPGTRLTVL.

This chain joins TRBV5-4 and TRBJ1-2; TRBD1 matches at 9 bases. The CDR3 spans 13 residues. The ends lost 4 bases at V and 7 bases at J; junction bases unmatched: 5. Looked up from germline, CDR1 is SGHNT and CDR2 is YYREEE (reference sequence). The CDR3 DNA reads TGTGCCAGCAGCAGAACAGGGGGCTCTGGCTACACCTTC. Translation gives CASSRTGGSGYTF.

The V call is TRBV3-1, the J call TRBJ1-1; no definite D call. Germline V CDR1 and CDR2: LGHDT, YNNKEL (reference sequence). This CDR3 is built from 12 residues. The V gene lost 0 bases and the J gene lost 11 bases, with 10 bases spanning the gap. CDR3 DNA: TGTGCCAGCAGCCAAGAGAGCGCGGGCGCTTTCTTT. It codes for CASSQESAGAFF.

The rearrangement joins TRBV29-1 to TRBJ2-5; TRBD1 might be the D (6 bases). The V end lost 5 bases, the J end lost 11 bases, and 12 bases lay between the germline ends. This CDR3 contains 10 residues. Germline loops: CDR1 SQVTM, CDR2 ANQGSEA. CDR3 sequence reads: CSVRQEAQYF. The CDR3, as DNA: TGCAGCGTTAGACAGGAAGCGCAGTACTTC. The full variable domain, completed using reference TRBV29-1 and TRBJ2-5, is SAVISQKPSRDICQRGTSLTIQCQVDSQVTMMFWYRQQPGQSLTLIATANQGSEATYESGFVIDKFPISRPNLTFSTLTVSNMSPEDSSIYLCSVRQEAQYFGPGTRLLVL.

The J gene is TRBJ2-2, the V gene TRBV3-1; D is uncertain. The CDR3 covers 16 residues. V dropped 1 base and J dropped 3 bases, with 12 bases sitting between them. Germline lookup yields CDR1 LGHDT and CDR2 YNNKEL (reference sequence). CDR3 protein: CASSQASDGYTGELFF. The CDR3 DNA is TGTGCCAGCAGCCAAGCTTCCGACGGATACACCGGGGAGCTGTTTTTT.

This clonotype came up many times. The V gene is TRBV20-1, the J gene TRBJ2-1, with 7 bases that match TRBD1. Germline V CDR1 and CDR2: DFQATT, SNEGSKA (reference sequence). The CDR3 is 15 residues long. Germline trimming cut 6 bases from V and 6 bases from J; bases unmatched to any gene: 14. The CDR3 sequence: CSARTPGQMGNEQFF. In DNA, the CDR3 is TGCAGTGCCCGAACACCGGGACAGATGGGCAATGAGCAGTTCTTC.

In this sample, this clonotype turned up many times. CDR3 nucleotide sequence: TGCAGCGTTGACATCTCCTACGAGCAGTACTTC. This codes for CSVDISYEQYF. This sequence joins TRBV29-1 and TRBJ2-7; D is ambiguous. With 3 bases removed from V and 0 bases from J, the gap between germline ends came to 3 bases. Germline CDR1 is SQVTM and CDR2 is ANQGSEA. This CDR3 is built from 11 residues.

The chain links TRBV7-9 to TRBJ2-5, with 7 bases aligning to TRBD1. This CDR3 is built from 14 residues. V lost 5 bases, J lost 1 base, and 4 bases stayed unmatched. The germline V gene encodes CDR1 SEHNR and CDR2 FQNEAQ (reference sequence). In DNA, the CDR3 is TGTGCCAGCAGCCCGGGGACAGTCCAAGAGACCCAGTACTTC. Protein sequence: CASSPGTVQETQYF.

This clonotype was recorded at least ten times. J is TRBJ1-1 and V is TRBV7-9; D ambiguous. Germline CDR1 reads SEHNR; CDR2 reads FQNEAQ (reference sequence). The V and J ends lost 1 base and 2 bases respectively, with 11 bases between them. The CDR3 has 15 amino acids. The CDR3 loop reads CASSLGPQTNTEAFF. The CDR3 coding sequence is TGTGCCAGCAGCTTAGGTCCCCAAACCAACACTGAAGCTTTCTTT.

This clonotype was picked up many times. This chain joins TRBV5-1 and TRBJ2-5, with 7 bases fitting TRBD1. In germline, CDR1 is SGHRS, CDR2 YFSETQ. This CDR3 region has 14 residues. V lost 3 bases to trimming and J lost 5 bases; unmatched junction nucleotides: 7. The CDR3 loop reads CASSSEGAGETQYF. CDR3 nucleotide sequence: TGCGCCAGCAGCTCTGAGGGGGCTGGGGAGACCCAGTACTTC. Full variable domain (missing parts from reference TRBV5-1 and TRBJ2-5): KAGVTQTPRYLIKTRGQQVTLSCSPISGHRSVSWYQQTPGQGLQFLFEYFSETQRNKGNFPGRFSGRQFSNSRSEMNVSTLELGDSALYLCASSSEGAGETQYFGPGTRLLVL.

As regards this clonotype: A much larger clone lies a single base off, so this may be a read error. The conserved phenylalanine or tryptophan is not found at the CDR3 terminus, so this likely reflects a read error. This chain uses TRBV12-5 with TRBJ2-1; the D gene is possibly TRBD2 (7 bases). This CDR3 comprises 16 residues. Trimming stripped 0 bases from V and 6 bases from J, with 15 bases between. Germline V gives CDR1 LGHNT, CDR2 FRNRAP. The CDR3 DNA follows: TGTGCTAGTGGTTTGGTACTCAGGGGAGGGGGCAATGAGCAGTTCTTG. It is translated as CASGLVLRGGGNEQFL.

This clonotype was seen at least ten times. The chain employs TRBV11-2 and TRBJ2-1; the match to TRBD1 covers 8 bases. The germline V gene has CDR1 SGHAT and CDR2 FQNNGV. CDR3 length equals 15 residues. The V and J ends lost 5 bases and 8 bases, in that order; junction bases with no gene match: 11. The CDR3: CASSVGTGVQDEQFF. In DNA, the CDR3 is TGTGCCAGCAGCGTCGGGACAGGCGTCCAGGATGAGCAGTTCTTC. The full variable domain, rest sourced from reference TRBV11-2 and TRBJ2-1, is EAGVAQSPRYKIIEKRQSVAFWCNPISGHATLYWYQQILGQGPKLLIQFQNNGVVDDSQLPKDRFSAERLKGVDSTLKIQPAKLEDSAVYLCASSVGTGVQDEQFFGPGTRLTVL.

This clonotype occurred many times. This chain connects TRBV7-2 to TRBJ1-5, with 9 bases fitting TRBD1. CDR3 length: 14 residues. Germline-derived CDR1 and CDR2 are SGHTA and FQGNSA. With 4 bases clipped from V and 6 bases from J, the junction kept 4 bases outside the gene matches. The CDR3 DNA reads as TGTGCCAGCAGCTACAGGGGGCAGGGTCAGCCCCAGCATTTT. Its protein is CASSYRGQGQPQHF.

Ten or more counts support this clonotype. This rearrangement joins TRBV20-1 to TRBJ2-7; either TRBD1 or TRBD2 may supply D (5 bases each). The CDR3 contains 14 residues. Germline values: CDR1 DFQATT, CDR2 SNEGSKA (reference sequence). The V end was cut by 5 bases, the J end by 6 bases, with 20 bases between. CDR3: CSAPRDGPAGEQYF. The CDR3 coding sequence is TGCAGTGCTCCCCGGGACGGCCCGGCCGGCGAGCAGTACTTC.

This chain uses TRBV10-3 with TRBJ2-1; D possibly corresponds to TRBD1 (6 bases). With 10 bases removed from V and 5 bases from J, the gap between germline ends came to 12 bases. The CDR3 consists of 12 residues. CDR1 is ENHRY and CDR2 is SYGVKD in the germline V gene. This CDR3 is CATGTKNNEQFF. CDR3 nucleotides: TGTGCCACCGGGACAAAGAACAATGAGCAGTTCTTC.

This clonotype was observed many times. This sequence joins TRBV5-1 and TRBJ2-1, with 7 bases matching TRBD1. The CDR3 is 15 amino acids. Per germline, CDR1 SGHRS and CDR2 YFSETQ. J lost 9 bases, V lost 0 bases, and 9 bases had no gene match. The chain's CDR3 is CASSLVQGVTGEQFF. In DNA, the CDR3 is TGCGCCAGCAGCTTGGTCCAGGGGGTTACTGGTGAGCAGTTCTTC. Looking up the rest from reference TRBV5-1 and TRBJ2-1 gives the full variable domain: KAGVTQTPRYLIKTRGQQVTLSCSPISGHRSVSWYQQTPGQGLQFLFEYFSETQRNKGNFPGRFSGRQFSNSRSEMNVSTLELGDSALYLCASSLVQGVTGEQFFGPGTRLTVL.

The rearrangement uses TRBV28 and TRBJ2-7; 8 bases map to TRBD2. The germline V gene has CDR1 MDHEN and CDR2 SYDVKM. The trim removed 6 bases at V and 3 bases at J, leaving 10 bases unmatched. This CDR3 has 15 amino acids. The CDR3 loop is CASRDGRGTFYEQYF. In DNA form, the CDR3 reads TGTGCCAGCAGGGACGGGAGGGGCACTTTCTACGAGCAGTACTTC.

This clonotype was seen a handful of times. The chain recombines TRBV4-3 with TRBJ2-7; D uncertain. Trimming took 3 bases from V and 6 from J, leaving 18 bases between them. Germline lookup yields CDR1 LGHNA and CDR2 YSLEER. The CDR3 contains 15 residues. CDR3 nucleotide sequence: TGCGCCAGCAGCCATCCAGGTACTGCGCTCGGCGAGCAGTACTTC. This codes for CASSHPGTALGEQYF.

Ten or more counts support this clonotype. The chain couples TRBV7-8 to TRBJ2-7; D may be TRBD1 (5 bases). Germline CDR1 and CDR2: SGHVS and FQNEAQ. Deletions cut 8 bases from V and 3 bases from J, with 11 bases between. The CDR3 has 12 amino acids. The CDR3 loop is CASQSDNYEQYF. CDR3 DNA: TGTGCCAGCCAGTCGGACAACTACGAGCAGTACTTC.

Many counts were recorded for this clonotype. This chain connects TRBV20-1 to TRBJ2-1; 8 bases line up with TRBD1. CDR1 is DFQATT and CDR2 is SNEGSKA in the germline V gene (reference sequence). With 6 bases clipped from V and 6 bases from J, the junction kept 7 bases outside the gene matches. The CDR3 extends over 13 amino acids. CDR3 sequence: CSAPDREGNEQFF. CDR3 nucleotides: TGCAGTGCCCCGGACAGGGAAGGCAATGAGCAGTTCTTC.

V gene TRBV4-1 combines with J gene TRBJ2-5, with D perhaps matching TRBD1 (5 bases). Germline V gene lookup returns CDR1 MGHRA and CDR2 YSYEKL. V shed 1 base and J shed 5 bases, with 11 bases lying between them. This CDR3 comprises 14 residues. Here the CDR3 reads CASSQGPGRETQYF. CDR3 in DNA: TGCGCCAGCAGCCAAGGTCCAGGGCGGGAGACCCAGTACTTC.

For this clonotype: This could be a read error, since a much larger clone is one nucleotide away. The chain uses TRBV20-1 and TRBJ2-2, with 8 bases that match TRBD1. Per the germline V gene, CDR1 is DFQATT and CDR2 is SNEGSKA (reference sequence). The CDR3 is 16 amino acids. Here the CDR3 reads CRARAAGTGGTGELFF. The CDR3 DNA reads as TGCCGTGCTAGAGCCGCGGGGACAGGCGGGACCGGGGAGCTGTTTTTT.

The chain recombines TRBV29-1 with TRBJ1-1, with D uncertain. V shed 4 bases and J shed 3 bases, with 3 bases lying between them. The CDR3 runs to 10 residues. CDR1 and CDR2 (germline): SQVTM, ANQGSEA. The CDR3 DNA follows: TGCAGCGTTGGGGACACTGAAGCTTTCTTT. Residues: CSVGDTEAFF.

This chain joins TRBV20-1 and TRBJ2-3; a possible D gene is TRBD2 (6 bases). Germline CDR1 DFQATT, CDR2 SNEGSKA (reference sequence). Trimming pared 0 bases from V and 2 bases from J, leaving 12 bases between. CDR3 size: 15 residues. CDR3 nucleotide sequence: TGCAGTGCTAGAGATGAGGGACTCGTCACAGATACGCAGTATTTT. Amino acids: CSARDEGLVTDTQYF.